One and the same sample provided the 5 T cell receptor beta chains below, sequenced in a study of cytomegalovirus exposure and HLA in healthy donors. Clones were sequenced by immunoSEQ multiplex PCR, and TCRdb holds only the in-frame ones, with some missing. Among over 100,000 clones listed, roughly 86% were seen once. The sample consisted of PBMCs. Every receptor here comes from a man aged 25-45 years in good health and CMV-seronegative.

The chain couples TRBV5-1 to TRBJ1-5; tentative D call: TRBD1 (5 bases). Trimming left V 0 bases short and J 0 bases short, with 13 bases between. Germline loops: CDR1 SGHRS, CDR2 YFSETQ. The CDR3 contains 17 residues. The CDR3 reads CASSLDPGAVSNQPQHF. The CDR3 coding sequence is TGCGCCAGCAGCTTGGATCCTGGGGCGGTTAGCAATCAGCCCCAGCATTTT.

The chain employs TRBV4-1 and TRBJ1-1, with TRBD1 matching over 8 bases. After removal of 1 base from V and 5 bases from J, the junction contained 3 bases not matched to a gene. CDR1 MGHRA and CDR2 YSYEKL come from the germline V gene. The CDR3 has 14 residues. CDR3 nucleotides: TGCGCCAGCAGCCAAGGACAGGGGAGAACTGAAGCTTTCTTT. It yields the protein CASSQGQGRTEAFF.

The chain links TRBV19 to TRBJ1-3; D is unclear. V shed 3 bases and J shed 0 bases, with 15 bases lying between them. Germline V lookup: CDR1 LNHDA, CDR2 SQIVND (reference sequence). The CDR3 runs 17 residues. DNA of the CDR3: TGTGCCAGTAGTATCTACTACCCGACGGACTCTGGAAACACCATATATTTT. As protein: CASSIYYPTDSGNTIYF. Together with reference TRBV19 and TRBJ1-3, the CDR3 gives the full variable domain: DGGITQSPKYLFRKEGQNVTLSCEQNLNHDAMYWYRQDPGQGLRLIYYSQIVNDFQKGDIAEGYSVSREKKESFPLTVTSAQKNPTAFYLCASSIYYPTDSGNTIYFGEGSWLTVV.

The V and J genes are TRBV14 and TRBJ2-7; the match to TRBD2 covers 7 bases. Looked up from germline, CDR1 is SGHDN and CDR2 is FVKESK. The ends lost 4 bases at V and 6 bases at J; junction bases unmatched: 12. The CDR3 covers 15 residues. CDR3 nucleotide sequence: TGTGCCAGCAGCCTAGGACATCCCCCGGGGGGCGAGCAGTACTTC. It encodes CASSLGHPPGGEQYF.

This clone is a singleton in its sample. The J gene is TRBJ2-7, the V gene TRBV19; 8 positions agree with TRBD1. The CDR3 is made up of 11 amino acids. CDR1 LNHDA and CDR2 SQIVND come from the germline V gene (reference sequence). The junction had 1 base not matched to a gene; V was cut back by 6 bases and J by 6 bases. The CDR3 DNA follows: TGTGCCAGTAGCACAGGGGGCGAGCAGTACTTC. It is translated as CASSTGGEQYF.